This T cell receptor beta chain was recovered during a study of human T cells and chemical hapten exposure. Turning to this clonotype: The antigen is not known.

TCRdb re-analysed the RACE reads in MiXCR, keeping a single row per CDR3 protein. The sample has some 170,000 distinct CDR3 sequences; around 22% are singletons. Looked up from germline, CDR1 is SGHRS and CDR2 is YFSETQ. The junction had 6 bases not matched to a gene; V was cut back by 2 bases and J by 0 bases. The CDR3 sequence is 17 residues long. Time point meaning: patch test 1, 2 weeks after DPC sensitization. Treatment: therapeutic diphenylcyclopropenone sensitization with weekly scalp DPC. Extraction yielded total RNA from whole blood (unfractionated). The study, taken as a whole, reports: Among expanded TCRs, significantly more large CDR3 similarity clusters formed than among controls.

Specimen: whole blood, collected in connection with sensitization to the hapten diphenylcyclopropenone (DPC). The chain is built from TRBV5-1 and TRBJ2-3, with TRBD2 identical over 10 bases. This receptor was obtained from a woman aged 50 to 60 with alopecia areata. Some clones in this sample may be carry-over from other donors' samples. CDR3 protein: CASSFSGRFRSTDTQYF. CDR3 nucleotide sequence: TGCGCCAGCAGCTTTAGCGGGAGGTTTCGTAGCACAGATACGCAGTATTTT.